These T cell receptor beta chains were read from a single sample in a study of Ad26.COV2.S vaccination and SARS-CoV-2 variants. Sequenced by immunoSEQ multiplex PCR; TCRdb stores in-frame clones only, minus some. The sample holds about 480,000 clones, roughly 89% seen once. Sequenced material: peripheral blood, taken in a trial of Ad26.COV2.S vaccine versus placebo. Receptors were obtained from a person aged 18-60 years who received the Ad26.COV2.S COVID-19 vaccine or a placebo. The conserved cysteine and the conserved F or W are not part of the CDR3 here. Each record gives: V gene, clone size, J gene, CDR3 protein. Rows give clone size only sometimes, using once, few, many, or a class for an expanded clone.

TRBV21-1	-	TRBJ2-7	ASQRDEQY
TRBV6-2/TRBV6-3	once	TRBJ2-7	ASSYQAGGPLRSYEQY
TRBV30	-	TRBJ2-3	AWTASGPTDTQY
TRBV3-1/TRBV3-2	-	TRBJ2-3	ASSPTVTVTDTQY
TRBV25-1	-	TRBJ2-7	ATNRGTYEQY
TRBV6-6	-	TRBJ2-5	ASSFGLAEETQY
TRBV3-1/TRBV3-2	-	TRBJ2-2	ASSQHLAGDTGELF
TRBV2	-	TRBJ1-2	ASRVTSREIYGYT
TRBV28	few	TRBJ1-5	ASSYRTGGGLPQH
TRBV28	once	TRBJ2-7	ASRTTRTGGLYEQY
TRBV4-3	-	TRBJ2-7	ASSLSTGDEQY
TRBV19	-	TRBJ1-1	ASSLRIGGTVAEAF
TRBV19	-	TRBJ1-1	ASSIGRSAGGNTEAF
TRBV30	-	TRBJ2-6	AWSYGVVGANVLT
TRBV3-1/TRBV3-2	-	TRBJ2-3	ASSHLRQALDTQY
TRBV2	few	TRBJ2-1	ASSGLLGSYNEQF
TRBV27	few	TRBJ1-5	ASRTRGTGEGQPQH
TRBV24-1	-	TRBJ1-1	ATSDPQGPHTEAF
TRBV28	once	TRBJ1-2	ASSSPGTGGPAYYGYT
TRBV4-2	-	TRBJ2-1	ASSRLAASYNEQF
TRBV28	-	TRBJ2-7	ASSFLDRSLGEQY
TRBV27	-	TRBJ2-7	ASSASGTGSGEQY
TRBV11-2	-	TRBJ2-1	ASSTHRDGNNEQF
TRBV14	-	TRBJ2-7	ASSPGGEQY
TRBV7-2	once	TRBJ2-1	ASSLAVGIYNEQF
TRBV5-4	-	TRBJ2-7	ASSFGQGKIHEQY
TRBV27	-	TRBJ2-7	ASSSRVYEQY
TRBV29-1	once	TRBJ2-3	SVAGADTQY
TRBV3-1/TRBV3-2	once	TRBJ2-3	ASSPGQGARDTQY
TRBV18	-	TRBJ2-2	ASSPGLAGTGELF
TRBV4-2	-	TRBJ2-5	ASSQGQGVLETQY
TRBV7-3	once	TRBJ2-3	ASSQYGTSGTDTQY
TRBV5-5	-	TRBJ1-2	ASSRGTPGGYGYT
TRBV5-1	-	TRBJ1-3	ASSLDGGNTIY
TRBV6-2/TRBV6-3	-	TRBJ2-7	ASSSVGEQY
TRBV7-2	-	TRBJ2-7	ASSRLEGYEQY
TRBV19	-	TRBJ2-7	ATSLMDRTYEQY
TRBV6-5	-	TRBJ2-1	ASIGREDNEQF
TRBV19	-	TRBJ1-1	ASRSLTGERTEAF
TRBV24-1	-	TRBJ2-3	ATSGVGSTDTQY
TRBV4-1	-	TRBJ2-1	ASSQGLAFGNEQF
TRBV18	-	TRBJ2-7	ASSPGDYEQY
TRBV29-1	-	TRBJ2-5	SVDTGTQY
TRBV6-2/TRBV6-3	-	TRBJ2-5	ASSYPIAGQETQY
TRBV5-1	-	TRBJ2-3	ASRDSTRSDTQY
TRBV7-2	-	TRBJ2-3	ASSPRGGGTDTQY
TRBV5-1	-	TRBJ2-7	ASSYGLAGNGGEQY
TRBV28	-	TRBJ2-7	ASSRSGTSYEQY
TRBV19	-	TRBJ1-1	ASIRQGYFTEAF
TRBV4-2	few	TRBJ1-3	ASSQPGTGAGNTIY
TRBV18	-	TRBJ2-7	ASSPEIGEQY
TRBV4-1	few	TRBJ1-4	ASSPVGATNEKLF
TRBV19	few	TRBJ2-2	ASMPPGGGLYGGELF